Each of the 3 T cell receptor beta chains below was sequenced from the same sample in a study of cytomegalovirus exposure and HLA in healthy donors. 13 Jbeta primers and 60 Vbeta primers were used for the PCR. Sequencing used immunoSEQ multiplex PCR; TCRdb keeps in-frame clones, though not all of them. The sample consists of 130,000 to 150,000 clones, roughly 80% of them appearing once. Sequencing was carried out using PBMCs. These receptors were collected from a woman aged 40 to 55 in good health and CMV-seropositive.

This clone appeared a few times. The chain uses TRBV27 and TRBJ1-6; TRBD1 matches 9 bases. This CDR3 is built from 15 residues. The germline gives CDR1 MNHEY, CDR2 SMNVEV (reference sequence). V shed 2 bases, J shed 10 bases, and the junction held 6 bases outside the gene matches. CDR3 bases: TGTGCCAGCAGTTTAATGGGACAGGGATCGTCACCCCTCCACTTT. It translates to CASSLMGQGSSPLHF.

The chain links TRBV4-2 to TRBJ1-3; maybe TRBD1 (6 bases). Germline-derived CDR1 and CDR2 are LGHNA and YNFKEQ. CDR3 size: 14 residues. The germline V and J ends were trimmed by 0 bases and 8 bases, with 11 bases remaining between them. The DNA for the CDR3 is TGTGCCAGCAGCCAAGAGATAAAGGGGGACACCATATATTTT. This translates into CASSQEIKGDTIYF.

This chain's CDR3 is CASSSLQGAYYEQYF. The CDR3 DNA follows: TGCGCCAGCAGCTCCCTTCAGGGGGCCTACTACGAGCAGTACTTC. The gene calls are TRBV5-1 and TRBJ2-5; 8 bases line up with TRBD1. The J call may be incorrect, as the DNA end agrees better with TRBJ2-7. Germline CDR1 reads SGHRS; CDR2 reads YFSETQ. The CDR3 runs to 15 residues.